Listed here is a single TCR beta chain. An input of about 0.45 to 1 ug of RNA was subjected to reverse transcription using random hexamers. TCRdb re-called the immunoSEQ multiplex PCR reads through MiXCR, storing one row per CDR3 protein. The sample lists 150,000 to 200,000 distinct CDR3 sequences; about 95% were seen once. The data belong to a study of CD8 T cells in Susac syndrome. Germline lookup yields CDR1 SQVTM and CDR2 ANQGSEA. Deletions cut 4 bases from V and 8 bases from J, with 17 bases between. The CDR3 runs 13 residues. The TCR comes from a human donor with multiple sclerosis. V usage is TRBV29-1 and J usage is TRBJ1-1; possibly TRBD1 for D (6 bases). The sample was CD8+ T cells from PBMCs. CDR3 nucleotide sequence: TGCAGCGTTGTTCTGCCTTCAACAGGGGAAGCTTTCTTT. This encodes CSVVLPSTGEAFF.